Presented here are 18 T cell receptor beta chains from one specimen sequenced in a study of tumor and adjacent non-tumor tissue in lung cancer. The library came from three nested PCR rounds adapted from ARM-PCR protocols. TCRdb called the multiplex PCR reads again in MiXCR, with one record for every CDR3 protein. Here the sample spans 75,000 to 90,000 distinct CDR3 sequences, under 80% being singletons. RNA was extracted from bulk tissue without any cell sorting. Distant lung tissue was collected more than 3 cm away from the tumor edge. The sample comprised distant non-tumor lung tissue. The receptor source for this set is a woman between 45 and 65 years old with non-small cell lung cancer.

The CDR3 sequence is CASSYGSSAKYSTDTQYF. The DNA of the CDR3 is TGTGCCAGCAGTTATGGATCTAGCGCGAAGTACAGCACAGATACGCAGTATTTT. The J gene is TRBJ2-3, the V gene TRBV28; D is perhaps TRBD2 (6 bases). Per germline, CDR1 MDHEN and CDR2 SYDVKM. With 4 bases removed from V and 0 bases from J, the gap between germline ends came to 20 bases. This CDR3 is 18 amino acids long. Filled out from reference TRBV28 and TRBJ2-3, the complete variable domain reads DVKVTQSSRYLVKRTGEKVFLECVQDMDHENMFWYRQDPGLGLRLIYFSYDVKMKEKGDIPEGYSVSREKKERFSLILESASTNQTSMYLCASSYGSSAKYSTDTQYFGPGTRLTVL.

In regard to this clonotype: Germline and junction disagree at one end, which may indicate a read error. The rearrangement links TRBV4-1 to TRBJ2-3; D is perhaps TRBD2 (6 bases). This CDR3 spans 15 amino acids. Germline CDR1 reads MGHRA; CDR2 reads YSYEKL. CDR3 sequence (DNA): TGCGCCAGCATCCAAGTGGGAACGGAGGGATATACGCAGTATTTT. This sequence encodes CASIQVGTEGYTQYF.

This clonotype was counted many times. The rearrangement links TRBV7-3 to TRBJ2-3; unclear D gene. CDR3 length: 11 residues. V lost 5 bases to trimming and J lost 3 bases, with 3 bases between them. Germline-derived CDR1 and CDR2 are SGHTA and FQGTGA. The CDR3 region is CASSRTDTQYF. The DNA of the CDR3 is TGTGCCAGCAGCCGAACAGATACGCAGTATTTT.

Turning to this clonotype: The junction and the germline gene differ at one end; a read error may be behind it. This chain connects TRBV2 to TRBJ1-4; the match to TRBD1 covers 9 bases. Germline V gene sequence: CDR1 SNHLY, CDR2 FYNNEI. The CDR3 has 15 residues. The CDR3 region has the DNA TGTGTCAGCACTGAATCGGGACAGGGTTTTGAAAAACTGTTTTTT. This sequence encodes CVSTESGQGFEKLFF. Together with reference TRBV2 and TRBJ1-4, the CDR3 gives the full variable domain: EPEVTQTPSHQVTQMGQEVILRCVPISNHLYFYWYRQILGQKVEFLVSFYNNEISEKSEIFDDQFSVERPDGSNFTLKIRSTKLEDSAMYFCVSTESGQGFEKLFFGSGTQLSVL.

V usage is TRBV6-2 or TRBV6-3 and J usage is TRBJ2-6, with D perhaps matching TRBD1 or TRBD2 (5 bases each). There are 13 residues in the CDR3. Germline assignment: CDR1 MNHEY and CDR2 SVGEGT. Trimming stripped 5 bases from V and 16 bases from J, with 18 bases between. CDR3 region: CASSKSGANILTF. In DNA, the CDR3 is TGTGCCAGCAGTAAGTCCGGGGCCAACATTCTGACTTTC.

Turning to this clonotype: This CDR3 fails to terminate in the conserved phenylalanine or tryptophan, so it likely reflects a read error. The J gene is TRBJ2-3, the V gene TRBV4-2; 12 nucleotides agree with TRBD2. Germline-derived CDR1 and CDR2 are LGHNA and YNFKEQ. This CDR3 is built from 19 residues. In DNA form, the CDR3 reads TGTGCCAGCAACCAAGAAGGGGGGCTAGCGGGAGGGATATCAGATACGCAGTATTCT. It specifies CASNQEGGLAGGISDTQYS.

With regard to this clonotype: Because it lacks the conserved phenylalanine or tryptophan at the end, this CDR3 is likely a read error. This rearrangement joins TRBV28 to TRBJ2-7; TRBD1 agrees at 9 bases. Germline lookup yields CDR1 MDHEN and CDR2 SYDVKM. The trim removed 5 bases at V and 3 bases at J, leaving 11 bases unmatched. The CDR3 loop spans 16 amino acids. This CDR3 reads CASSLMPGTGRYEQYL. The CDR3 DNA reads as TGTGCCAGCAGTCTTATGCCCGGGACAGGGCGCTACGAGCAGTACCTC.

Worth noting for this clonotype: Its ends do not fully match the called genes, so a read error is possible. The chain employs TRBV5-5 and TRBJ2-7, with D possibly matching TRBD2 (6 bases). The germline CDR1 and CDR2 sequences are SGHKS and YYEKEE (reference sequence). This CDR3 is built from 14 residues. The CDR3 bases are TGTGCCAGTAGCTTGGAGGGGATGAACTACGAGCTGTACTTC. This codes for CASSLEGMNYELYF. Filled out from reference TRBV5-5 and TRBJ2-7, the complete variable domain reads DAGVTQSPTHLIKTRGQQVTLRCSPISGHKSVSWYQQVLGQGPQFIFQYYEKEERGRGNFPDRFSARQFPNYSSELNVNALLLGDSALYLCASSLEGMNYELYFGPGTRLTVT.

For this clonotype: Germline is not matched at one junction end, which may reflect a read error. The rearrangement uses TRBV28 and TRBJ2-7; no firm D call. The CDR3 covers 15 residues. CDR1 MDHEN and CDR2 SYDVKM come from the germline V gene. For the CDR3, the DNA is TGTGCCGGCAGTTTATCGGGTCCTAGAGACCACGAGCAGTACTTC. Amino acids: CAGSLSGPRDHEQYF.

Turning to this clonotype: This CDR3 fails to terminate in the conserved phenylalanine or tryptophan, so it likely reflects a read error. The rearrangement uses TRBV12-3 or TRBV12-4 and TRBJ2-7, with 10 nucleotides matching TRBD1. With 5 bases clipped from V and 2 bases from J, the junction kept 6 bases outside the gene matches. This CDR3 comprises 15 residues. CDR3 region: CASSPAGQGTYEQYL. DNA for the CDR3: TGTGCCAGCAGTCCTGCGGGACAGGGGACCTACGAGCAGTACTTA.

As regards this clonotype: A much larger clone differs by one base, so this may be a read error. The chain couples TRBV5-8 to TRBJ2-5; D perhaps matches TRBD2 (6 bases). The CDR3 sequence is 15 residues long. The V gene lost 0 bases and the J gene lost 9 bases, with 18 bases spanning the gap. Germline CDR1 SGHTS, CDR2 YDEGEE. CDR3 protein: CASSLAPTGVRSQYF. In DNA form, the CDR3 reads TGTGCCAGCAGCTTGGCCCCCACGGGGGTTCGGTCCCAGTACTTC.

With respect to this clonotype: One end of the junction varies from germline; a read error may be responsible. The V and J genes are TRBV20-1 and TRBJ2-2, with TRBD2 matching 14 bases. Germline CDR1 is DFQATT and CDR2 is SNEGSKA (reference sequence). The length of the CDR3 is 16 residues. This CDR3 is CSATTSGREGTEELLF. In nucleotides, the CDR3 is TGCAGTGCTACGACTAGCGGGAGGGAAGGCACCGAGGAGCTGCTTTTT.

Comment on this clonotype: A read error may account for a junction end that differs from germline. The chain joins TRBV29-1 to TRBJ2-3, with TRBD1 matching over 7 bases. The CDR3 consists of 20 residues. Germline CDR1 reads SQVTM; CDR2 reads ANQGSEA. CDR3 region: CGVEDLEGWTGVFGTDTQYF. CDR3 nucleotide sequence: TGCGGCGTAGAAGATCTAGAAGGGTGGACAGGAGTGTTTGGTACAGATACGCAGTATTTT.

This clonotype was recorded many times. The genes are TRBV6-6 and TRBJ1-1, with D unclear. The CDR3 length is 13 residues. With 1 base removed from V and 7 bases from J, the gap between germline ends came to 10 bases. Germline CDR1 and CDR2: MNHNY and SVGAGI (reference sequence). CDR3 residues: CASSYWGEGEAFF. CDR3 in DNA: TGTGCCAGCAGTTACTGGGGAGAGGGTGAAGCTTTCTTT.

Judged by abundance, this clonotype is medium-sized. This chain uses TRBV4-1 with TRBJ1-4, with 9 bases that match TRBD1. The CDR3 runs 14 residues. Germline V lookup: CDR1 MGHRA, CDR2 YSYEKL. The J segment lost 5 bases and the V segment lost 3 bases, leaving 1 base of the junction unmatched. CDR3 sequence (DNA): TGCGCCAGCAGCCATGGACAGGGGAATGAAAAACTGTTTTTT. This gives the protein CASSHGQGNEKLFF.

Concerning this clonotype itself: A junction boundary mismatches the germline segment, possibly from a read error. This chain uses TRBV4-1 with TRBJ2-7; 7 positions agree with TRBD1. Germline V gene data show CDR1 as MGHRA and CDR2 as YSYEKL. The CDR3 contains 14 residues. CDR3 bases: TGCGCCGGCAGCCAAGATACAGGGGTGTGGGAGCAATACTTC. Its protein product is CAGSQDTGVWEQYF.

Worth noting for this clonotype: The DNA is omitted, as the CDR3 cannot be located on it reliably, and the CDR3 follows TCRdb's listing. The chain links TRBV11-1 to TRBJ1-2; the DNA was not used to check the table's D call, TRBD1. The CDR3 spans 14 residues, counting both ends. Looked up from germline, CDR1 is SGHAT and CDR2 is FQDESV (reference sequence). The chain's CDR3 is CTSSLTTDYYCYTF.

In DNA, the CDR3 is TGCGCCAGCAGCTATCATGGTACCACCGGGGAGCTGTTTTTT. Translation: CASSYHGTTGELFF. This chain uses TRBV5-1 with TRBJ2-2; D call uncertain. CDR3 length equals 14 residues. CDR1 and CDR2 (germline): SGHRS, YFSETQ. Trimming stripped 3 bases from V and 4 bases from J, with 10 bases between.